The 12 T cell receptor beta chains reported below all come from one sample, sequenced in a study of T cells after yellow fever vaccination. MiXCR, applied by TCRdb to the 5' RACE reads, yields one record per CDR3 protein. Seen here are approximately 34,000 distinct CDR3 sequences, about 6.6% observed once, and the top ten hold roughly 23%. The specimen was PBMCs, either bulk or a sorted T-cell subset (CD4+, CD8+, memory, or dextramer-sorted; not recorded which), collected on the day of the first yellow fever vaccination. The receptors stem from a man between 18 and 29 years old who received the YFV17D yellow fever vaccine.

DNA for the CDR3: TGTGCCAGCAGCGTAGGGCAGGGCCATGAAAAACTGTTTTTT. This encodes CASSVGQGHEKLFF. This chain connects TRBV9 to TRBJ1-4, with D perhaps matching TRBD1 (5 bases). V was trimmed by 0 bases and J by 6 bases, leaving 9 bases between them. Germline V gives CDR1 SGDLS, CDR2 YYNGEE. There are 14 residues in the CDR3.

This clonotype was picked up many times. The chain recombines TRBV7-9 with TRBJ1-1; D call uncertain. Trimming removed 3 bases from V and 0 bases from J, with 5 bases in between. Germline V gene sequence: CDR1 SEHNR, CDR2 FQNEAQ (reference sequence). The CDR3 runs to 13 residues. CDR3 loop: CASSFRLNTEAFF. CDR3 coding DNA: TGTGCCAGCAGCTTTCGACTGAACACTGAAGCTTTCTTT.

This clonotype has ten or more counts. The chain recombines TRBV4-3 with TRBJ2-7; D may be TRBD2 (5 bases). Germline CDR1 and CDR2: LGHNA and YSLEER. This CDR3 is 16 amino acids long. Trimming left V 1 base short and J 2 bases short, with 15 bases between. DNA for the CDR3: TGCGCCAGCAGCCAAGTTTTTATCCGGGAAACCTACGAGCAGTACGTC. This gives the protein CASSQVFIRETYEQYV.

This clonotype was counted at least ten times. The V gene is TRBV7-2, the J gene TRBJ1-4, with TRBD1 matching 10 bases. CDR1 and CDR2 (germline): SGHTA, FQGNSA. CDR3 size: 18 residues. V lost 2 bases and J lost 2; bases outside the gene matches: 8. CDR3 loop: CASSLRRQGALTNEKLFF. Written as DNA, the CDR3 is TGTGCCAGCAGCTTAAGGAGACAGGGGGCGCTTACTAATGAAAAACTGTTTTTT.

This clonotype appeared many times. This chain joins TRBV5-6 and TRBJ2-7, with no clear D. The V and J ends lost 3 bases and 10 bases respectively, with 14 bases between them. The germline V gene encodes CDR1 SGHDT and CDR2 YYEEEE. The CDR3 is 12 residues long. CDR3 protein: CASSSLTSSQYF. CDR3 DNA sequence: TGTGCCAGCAGCTCCCTGACGTCAAGTCAGTACTTC.

This clonotype was seen at least ten times. The chain carries TRBV30 and TRBJ2-5; D is ambiguous. V shed 1 base and J shed 5 bases, with 11 bases lying between them. The CDR3 contains 13 residues. CDR1 GTSNPN and CDR2 SVGIG come from the germline V gene (reference sequence). The CDR3 region is CAWSGGIGETQYF. The CDR3 DNA reads TGTGCCTGGAGTGGTGGGATCGGGGAGACCCAGTACTTC.

The sample holds many counts of this clonotype. The chain has TRBV6-1 and TRBJ2-5; 8 bases are shared with TRBD2. The germline V gene has CDR1 MNHNS and CDR2 SASEGT. The CDR3 covers 15 residues. Trimming took 2 bases from V and 1 from J; bases not matched to a gene: 3. CDR3 DNA: TGTGCCAGCAGTGAATCCGCGGGGGGCCAAGAGACCCAGTACTTC. This gives the protein CASSESAGGQETQYF.

This clonotype showed up many times. The chain uses TRBV2 and TRBJ2-7; D remains ambiguous. Looked up from germline, CDR1 is SNHLY and CDR2 is FYNNEI. The V gene lost 2 bases and the J gene lost 6 bases, with 14 bases spanning the gap. The CDR3 is made up of 14 amino acids. Here the CDR3 reads CASSERRAGPEQYF. CDR3 nucleotide sequence: TGTGCCAGCAGTGAACGTAGGGCTGGTCCCGAGCAGTACTTC. Combining the CDR3 with reference TRBV2 and TRBJ2-7 gives the whole variable domain EPEVTQTPSHQVTQMGQEVILRCVPISNHLYFYWYRQILGQKVEFLVSFYNNEISEKSEIFDDQFSVERPDGSNFTLKIRSTKLEDSAMYFCASSERRAGPEQYFGPGTRLTVT.

This clonotype came up a few times. The chain couples TRBV30 to TRBJ1-1; the D is unclear. CDR3 size: 12 residues. Between the trimmed V and J ends, which lost 8 bases and 3 bases, there was a span of 13 bases. Germline-derived CDR1 and CDR2 are GTSNPN and SVGIG (reference sequence). The CDR3: CALQLVYTEAFF. The CDR3 DNA reads as TGTGCCCTACAGTTAGTTTACACTGAAGCTTTCTTT.

This chain connects TRBV15 to TRBJ2-3; 8 bases line up with TRBD2. Trimming cost V 5 bases and J 5 bases; bases outside gene matches: 9. The germline V gene encodes CDR1 LNHNV and CDR2 YYDKDF (reference sequence). The CDR3 is 15 amino acids. The CDR3 here is CATSRLGSGGDTQYF. CDR3 nucleotides: TGTGCCACCAGCCGCCTAGGGAGCGGGGGAGATACGCAGTATTTT.

This clonotype was detected ten times or more. The J gene is TRBJ2-2, the V gene TRBV5-1; 9 bases line up with TRBD2. Germline V gene data show CDR1 as SGHRS and CDR2 as YFSETQ. CDR3 size: 16 residues. The trim removed 4 bases at V and 4 bases at J, leaving 8 bases unmatched. CDR3 residues: CASSPRGGVVTGELFF. In nucleotides, the CDR3 is TGCGCCAGCAGCCCGCGGGGGGGCGTAGTCACCGGGGAGCTGTTTTTT. Using reference TRBV5-1 and TRBJ2-2 for the parts outside the CDR3, the full variable domain is KAGVTQTPRYLIKTRGQQVTLSCSPISGHRSVSWYQQTPGQGLQFLFEYFSETQRNKGNFPGRFSGRQFSNSRSEMNVSTLELGDSALYLCASSPRGGVVTGELFFGEGSRLTVL.

This clonotype was detected only a few times. The chain is built from TRBV5-6 and TRBJ1-6; no firm D call. This CDR3 region has 12 residues. In germline, CDR1 is SGHDT, CDR2 YYEEEE. V was pared by 1 base and J by 10 bases, with 6 bases between. The CDR3 spells CASSLSVSPLHF. CDR3 nucleotides: TGTGCCAGCAGCTTGTCCGTCTCACCCCTCCACTTT. The full variable domain, completed using reference TRBV5-6 and TRBJ1-6, is DAGVTQSPTHLIKTRGQQVTLRCSPKSGHDTVSWYQQALGQGPQFIFQYYEEEERQRGNFPDRFSGHQFPNYSSELNVNALLLGDSALYLCASSLSVSPLHFGNGTRLTVT.